These T cell receptor beta chains were read from a single sample in a study of blood T cells in healthy people across ages. TCRdb re-derived calls from the 5' RACE reads in MiXCR, one entry per CDR3 protein. The top ten clones hold 6.5% to 8% of a sample with 1,300,000 or so distinct CDR3 sequences, 55% to 75% of them seen once. The sample comprised blood. The receptors here all came from a man younger than 30 in good health. The CDR3 runs from the conserved cysteine through the conserved F or W.

CDR3 length,V gene,J gene,CDR3 protein
14,TRBV20-1,TRBJ2-1,CSARRSGGLNEQFF
16,TRBV29-1,TRBJ1-2,CSVIVGTGPSLYGYTF
12,TRBV6-2/TRBV6-3,TRBJ2-1,CASSTLSGEQFF
12,TRBV28,TRBJ2-4,CASNQRGRGKYF
16,TRBV28,TRBJ2-7,CASSLRGLAYSYEQYF
14,TRBV12-3/TRBV12-4,TRBJ2-7,CASSPLQGPYEQYF
17,TRBV6-2/TRBV6-3,TRBJ2-2,CASSPPPAGWITGELFF
19,TRBV3-1,TRBJ2-2,CASSQATRLAGENTGELFF
18,TRBV20-1,TRBJ2-1,CSAGGLAGGLYRNNEQFF
14,TRBV27,TRBJ1-4,CASSWSGVNEKLFF
15,TRBV7-2,TRBJ2-7,CASSFRQGPSYEQYF
15,TRBV4-1,TRBJ2-7,CASSHRSAPTYEQYF
14,TRBV7-2,TRBJ2-1,CASSLAWISNEQFF
12,TRBV10-2,TRBJ2-7,CASSESSNEQYF
15,TRBV7-2,TRBJ2-3,CASSATGLGADTQYF
15,TRBV4-1,TRBJ1-1,CASSQRTVMNTEAFF
16,TRBV6-1,TRBJ2-7,CASSDPRTSASYEQYF
14,TRBV7-9,TRBJ1-6,CASSLEGRNSPLHF
15,TRBV7-9,TRBJ2-3,CASTASRQGPDTQYF
13,TRBV15,TRBJ2-1,CATSRDGYNEQFF
15,TRBV12-3/TRBV12-4,TRBJ2-3,CASSPRRGATDTQYF
12,TRBV13,TRBJ1-6,CASSFRNSPLHF
14,TRBV9,TRBJ2-3,CASSDSAYTDTQYF
11,TRBV20-1,TRBJ1-1,CSAGVSDEAFF
16,TRBV14,TRBJ1-4,CASSQVAGGLGEKLFF
14,TRBV20-1,TRBJ2-5,CSARRDRVGNEQYF
17,TRBV6-2/TRBV6-3,TRBJ1-2,CASSYSPDGSYNYGYTF
14,TRBV2,TRBJ1-4,CASSVQGSNEKLFF
11,TRBV6-5,TRBJ1-2,CASSAGEGYTF
15,TRBV10-1,TRBJ2-7,CASSEAGLYSYEQYF
15,TRBV13,TRBJ2-5,CASSLPTGTSETQYF